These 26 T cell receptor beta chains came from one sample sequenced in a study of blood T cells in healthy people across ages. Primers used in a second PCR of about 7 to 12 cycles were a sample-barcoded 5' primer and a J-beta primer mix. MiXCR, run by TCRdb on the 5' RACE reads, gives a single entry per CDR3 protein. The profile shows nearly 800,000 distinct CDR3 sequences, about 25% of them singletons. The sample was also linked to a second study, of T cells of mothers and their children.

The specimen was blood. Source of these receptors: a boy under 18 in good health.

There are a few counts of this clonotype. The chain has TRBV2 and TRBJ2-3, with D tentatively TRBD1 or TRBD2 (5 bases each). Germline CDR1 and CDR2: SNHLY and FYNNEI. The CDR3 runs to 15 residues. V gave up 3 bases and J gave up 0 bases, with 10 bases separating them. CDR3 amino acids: CASSDGTPSTDTQYF. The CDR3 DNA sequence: TGTGCCAGCAGTGACGGGACGCCTAGCACAGATACGCAGTATTTT.

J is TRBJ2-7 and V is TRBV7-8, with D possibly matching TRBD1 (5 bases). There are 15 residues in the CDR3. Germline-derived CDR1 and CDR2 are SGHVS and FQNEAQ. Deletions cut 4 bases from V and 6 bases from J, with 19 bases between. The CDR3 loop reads CASSSNLGAPGEQYF. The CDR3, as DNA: TGTGCCAGCAGCTCAAACTTAGGGGCCCCGGGCGAGCAGTACTTC.

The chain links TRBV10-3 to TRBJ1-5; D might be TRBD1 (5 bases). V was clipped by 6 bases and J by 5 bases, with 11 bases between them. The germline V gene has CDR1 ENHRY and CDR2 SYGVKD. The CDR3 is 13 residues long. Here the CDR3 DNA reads TGTGCCATCAGGCAGGGTCTCTATCAGCCCCAGCATTTT. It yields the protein CAIRQGLYQPQHF.

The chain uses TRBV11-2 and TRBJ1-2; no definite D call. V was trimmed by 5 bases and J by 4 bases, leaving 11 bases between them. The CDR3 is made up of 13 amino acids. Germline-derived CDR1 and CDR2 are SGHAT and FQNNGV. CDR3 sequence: CASSMDRSYGYTF. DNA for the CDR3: TGTGCCAGCAGCATGGACCGTTCCTATGGCTACACCTTC.

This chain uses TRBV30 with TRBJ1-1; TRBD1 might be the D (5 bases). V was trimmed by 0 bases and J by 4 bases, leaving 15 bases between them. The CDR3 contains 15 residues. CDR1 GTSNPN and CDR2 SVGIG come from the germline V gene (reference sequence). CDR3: CAWSVTQGWGTEAFF. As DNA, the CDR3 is TGTGCCTGGAGTGTAACCCAGGGATGGGGCACTGAAGCTTTCTTT.

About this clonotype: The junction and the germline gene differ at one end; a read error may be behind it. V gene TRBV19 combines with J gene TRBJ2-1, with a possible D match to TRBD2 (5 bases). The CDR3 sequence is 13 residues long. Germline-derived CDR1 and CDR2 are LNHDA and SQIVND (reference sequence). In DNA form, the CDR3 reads TGTGCCAGTAGCTGGACTGGCTACAATGGGCAGTTCTTC. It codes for CASSWTGYNGQFF. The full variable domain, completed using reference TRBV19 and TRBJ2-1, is DGGITQSPKYLFRKEGQNVTLSCEQNLNHDAMYWYRQDPGQGLRLIYYSQIVNDFQKGDIAEGYSVSREKKESFPLTVTSAQKNPTAFYLCASSWTGYNGQFFGPGTRLTVL.

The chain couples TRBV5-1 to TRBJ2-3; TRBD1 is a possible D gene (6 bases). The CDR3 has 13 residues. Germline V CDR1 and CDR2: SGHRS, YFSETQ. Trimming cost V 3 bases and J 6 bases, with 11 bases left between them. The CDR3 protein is CASSSGTPDTQYF. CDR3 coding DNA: TGCGCCAGCAGCTCCGGGACACCCGATACGCAGTATTTT.

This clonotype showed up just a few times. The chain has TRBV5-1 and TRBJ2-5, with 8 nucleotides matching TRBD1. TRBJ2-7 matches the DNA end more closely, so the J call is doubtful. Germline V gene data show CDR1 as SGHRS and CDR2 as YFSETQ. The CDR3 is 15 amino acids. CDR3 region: CASSLEAGGLNEQYF. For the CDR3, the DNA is TGCGCCAGCAGCTTGGAGGCAGGGGGCCTGAACGAGCAGTACTTC.

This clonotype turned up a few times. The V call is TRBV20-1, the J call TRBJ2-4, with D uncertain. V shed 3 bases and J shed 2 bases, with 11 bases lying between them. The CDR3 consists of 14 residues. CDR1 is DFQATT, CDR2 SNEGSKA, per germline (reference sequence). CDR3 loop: CSASVLGPKNIQYF. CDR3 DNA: TGCAGTGCTAGTGTTCTAGGACCCAAAAACATTCAGTACTTC.

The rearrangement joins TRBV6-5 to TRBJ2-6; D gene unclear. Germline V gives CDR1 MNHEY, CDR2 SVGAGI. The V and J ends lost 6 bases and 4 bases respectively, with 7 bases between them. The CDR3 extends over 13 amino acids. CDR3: CASSPVGANVLTF. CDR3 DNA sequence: TGTGCCAGCAGCCCCGTAGGGGCCAACGTCCTGACTTTC.

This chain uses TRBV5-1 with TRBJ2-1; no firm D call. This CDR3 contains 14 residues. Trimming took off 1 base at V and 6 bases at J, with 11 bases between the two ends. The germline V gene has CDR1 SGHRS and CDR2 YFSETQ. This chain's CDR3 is CASSLLGPPNEQFF. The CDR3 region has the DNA TGCGCCAGCAGCTTGCTCGGGCCTCCCAATGAGCAGTTCTTC.

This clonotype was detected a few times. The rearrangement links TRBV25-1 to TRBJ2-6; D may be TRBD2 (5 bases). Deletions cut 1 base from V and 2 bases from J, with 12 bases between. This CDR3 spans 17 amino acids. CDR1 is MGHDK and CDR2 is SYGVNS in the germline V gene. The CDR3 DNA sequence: TGTGCCAGCAGTGAATTAGGTGCCGGGACTGGGGCCAACGTCCTGACTTTC. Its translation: CASSELGAGTGANVLTF.

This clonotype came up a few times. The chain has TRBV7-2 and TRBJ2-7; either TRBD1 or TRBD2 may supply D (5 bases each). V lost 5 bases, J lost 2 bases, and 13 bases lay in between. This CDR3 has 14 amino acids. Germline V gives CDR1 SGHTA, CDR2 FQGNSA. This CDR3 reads CASSAWDPAYEQYF. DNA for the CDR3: TGTGCCAGCAGCGCGTGGGACCCCGCCTACGAGCAGTACTTC. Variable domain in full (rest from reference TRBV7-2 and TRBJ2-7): GAGVSQSPSNKVTEKGKDVELRCDPISGHTALYWYRQSLGQGLEFLIYFQGNSAPDKSGLPSDRFSAERTGGSVSTLTIQRTQQEDSAVYLCASSAWDPAYEQYFGPGTRLTVT.

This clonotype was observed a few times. Here the CDR3 reads CASSERLRGTGYGYTF. The CDR3 DNA sequence: TGTGCCAGCAGCGAGCGTCTGCGTGGGACAGGATATGGCTACACCTTC. The J gene is TRBJ1-2, the V gene TRBV9, with TRBD1 matching 8 bases. CDR3 size: 16 residues. Looked up from germline, CDR1 is SGDLS and CDR2 is YYNGEE. With 3 bases clipped from V and 5 bases from J, the junction kept 12 bases outside the gene matches. The complete variable domain, with remaining parts taken from reference TRBV9 and TRBJ1-2, reads DSGVTQTPKHLITATGQRVTLRCSPRSGDLSVYWYQQSLDQGLQFLIQYYNGEERAKGNILERFSAQQFPDLHSELNLSSLELGDSALYFCASSERLRGTGYGYTFGSGTRLTVV.

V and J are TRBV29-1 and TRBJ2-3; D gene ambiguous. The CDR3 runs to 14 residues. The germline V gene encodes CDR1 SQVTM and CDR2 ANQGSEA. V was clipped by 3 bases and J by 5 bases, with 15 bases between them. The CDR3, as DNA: TGCAGCGTTGAGGGTCGACCGGACCAAGATACGCAGTATTTT. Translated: CSVEGRPDQDTQYF.

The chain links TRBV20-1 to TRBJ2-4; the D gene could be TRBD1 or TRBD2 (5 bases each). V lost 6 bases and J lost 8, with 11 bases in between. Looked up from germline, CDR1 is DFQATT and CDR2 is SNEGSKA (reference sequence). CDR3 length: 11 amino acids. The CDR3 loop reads CSAPREYIQYF. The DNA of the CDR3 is TGCAGTGCCCCCAGGGAGTACATTCAGTACTTC.

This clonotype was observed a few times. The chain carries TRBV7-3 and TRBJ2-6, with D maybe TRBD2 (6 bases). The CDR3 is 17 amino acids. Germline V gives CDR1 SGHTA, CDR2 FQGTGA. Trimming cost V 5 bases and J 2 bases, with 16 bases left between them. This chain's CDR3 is CASSALDGSAGANVLTF. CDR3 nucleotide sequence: TGTGCCAGCAGCGCCCTGGACGGGAGCGCTGGGGCCAACGTCCTGACTTTC.

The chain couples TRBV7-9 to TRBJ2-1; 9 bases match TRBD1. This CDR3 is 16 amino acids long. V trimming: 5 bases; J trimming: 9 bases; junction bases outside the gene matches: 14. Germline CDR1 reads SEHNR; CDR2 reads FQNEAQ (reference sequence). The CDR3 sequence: CASSRKVSGQGIEQFF. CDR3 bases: TGTGCCAGCAGCCGAAAAGTATCAGGACAGGGGATTGAGCAGTTCTTC.

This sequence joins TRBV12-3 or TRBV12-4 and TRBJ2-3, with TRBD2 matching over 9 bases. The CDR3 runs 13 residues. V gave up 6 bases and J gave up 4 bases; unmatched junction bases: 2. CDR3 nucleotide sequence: TGTGCCAGCAGGAGACTAGCGGCAGATACGCAGTATTTT. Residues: CASRRLAADTQYF.

CDR3 in amino acids: CSPDGATDTQYF. The DNA of the CDR3 is TGCAGTCCCGACGGGGCAACAGATACGCAGTATTTT. The chain has TRBV20-1 and TRBJ2-3, with D perhaps TRBD1 or TRBD2 (5 bases each). Germline V lookup: CDR1 DFQATT, CDR2 SNEGSKA (reference sequence). This CDR3 has 12 residues. V dropped 8 bases and J dropped 3 bases, with 12 bases sitting between them.

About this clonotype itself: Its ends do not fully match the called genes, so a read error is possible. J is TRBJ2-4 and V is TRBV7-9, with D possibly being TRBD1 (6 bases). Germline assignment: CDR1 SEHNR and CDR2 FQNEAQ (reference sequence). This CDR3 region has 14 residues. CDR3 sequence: CAGSGGGEGDIQYF. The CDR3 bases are TGTGCCGGCAGCGGAGGAGGCGAGGGGGACATTCAGTACTTC.

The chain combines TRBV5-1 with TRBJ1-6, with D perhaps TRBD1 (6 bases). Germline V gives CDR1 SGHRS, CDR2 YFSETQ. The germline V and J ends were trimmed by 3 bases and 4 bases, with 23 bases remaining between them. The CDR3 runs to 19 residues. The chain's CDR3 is CASSSTEQGRRSYNSPLHF. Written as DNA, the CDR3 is TGCGCCAGCAGCTCCACCGAACAGGGTAGAAGATCTTATAATTCACCCCTCCACTTT.

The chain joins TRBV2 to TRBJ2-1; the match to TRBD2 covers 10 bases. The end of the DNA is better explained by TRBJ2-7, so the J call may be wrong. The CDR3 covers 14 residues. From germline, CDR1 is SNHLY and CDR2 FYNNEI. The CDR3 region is CASSAASGGYEQYF. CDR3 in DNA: TGTGCCAGCAGTGCGGCTAGCGGGGGCTACGAGCAGTACTTC.

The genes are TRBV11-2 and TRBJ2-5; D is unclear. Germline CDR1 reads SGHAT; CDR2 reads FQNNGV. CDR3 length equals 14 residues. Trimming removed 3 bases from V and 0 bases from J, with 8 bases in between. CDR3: CASSFNLYQETQYF. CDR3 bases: TGTGCCAGCAGCTTCAACTTGTACCAAGAGACCCAGTACTTC.

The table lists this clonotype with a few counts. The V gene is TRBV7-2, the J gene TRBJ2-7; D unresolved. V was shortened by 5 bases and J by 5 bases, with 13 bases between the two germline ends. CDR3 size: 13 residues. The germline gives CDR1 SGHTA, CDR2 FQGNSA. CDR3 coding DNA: TGTGCCAGCAGCCCTCATAATAAGGACGAGCAGTACTTC. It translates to CASSPHNKDEQYF.

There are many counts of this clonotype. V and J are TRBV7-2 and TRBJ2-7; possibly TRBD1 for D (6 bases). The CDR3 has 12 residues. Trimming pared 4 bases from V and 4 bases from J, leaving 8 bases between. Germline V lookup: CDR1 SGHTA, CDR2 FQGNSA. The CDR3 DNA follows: TGTGCCAGCAGCTCACAGGGTTACGAGCAGTACTTC. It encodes CASSSQGYEQYF.